A selection of T cell receptor beta chains follows, all from one sample in a study of blood T cell repertoires in COVID-19. Here immunoSEQ multiplex PCR was the method, and the copy in TCRdb shows in-frame clones only, minus some. The sample carries under 150,000 clones, approximately 87% recorded once. The sample taken for sequencing was peripheral blood. The receptors derive from a man aged 30 to 39 with acute or convalescent COVID-19. The CDR3 runs from the conserved cysteine through the conserved F or W. D genes are given only for firm matches. The listing skips clone size in some rows; elsewhere it reads once, few, many or a size class.

- TRBD1 TRBJ1-2 TRBV13 CASSLVGRGQNGYTF TGTGCCAGCAGCTTAGTAGGCAGGGGGCAGAATGGCTACACCTTC
- - TRBJ2-1 TRBV5-1 CASSLAGGNEQFF TGCGCCAGCAGCTTGGCAGGAGGCAATGAGCAGTTCTTC
- TRBD1 TRBJ2-1 TRBV6-4 CASSEQGGEQFF TGTGCCAGCAGCGAACAGGGGGGTGAGCAGTTCTTC
- TRBD2 TRBJ2-3 TRBV7-8 CASSSSSGSWMQYF TGTGCCAGCAGCTCATCTAGCGGGAGTTGGATGCAGTATTTT
- - TRBJ1-2 TRBV6-5 CASSRRENYGYTF TGTGCCAGCAGTCGACGGGAAAACTATGGCTACACCTTC
- - TRBJ1-2 TRBV9 CASSVEEGGTGYTF TGTGCCAGCAGCGTAGAGGAGGGAGGGACTGGCTACACCTTC
- TRBD1 TRBJ2-2 TRBV28 CASSLVLQGAGSGELFF TGTGCCAGCAGTTTAGTCCTACAGGGGGCGGGCTCCGGGGAGCTGTTTTTT
- TRBD1 TRBJ1-4 TRBV18 CASSPNRGQGEKLFF TGTGCCAGCTCACCGAACAGGGGGCAAGGGGAAAAACTGTTTTTT
- - TRBJ2-3 TRBV7-8 CASSPHELTDTQYF TGTGCCAGCAGCCCCCACGAACTGACAGATACGCAGTATTTT
- - TRBJ1-1 TRBV7-2 CASSLVGGEGEAFF TGTGCCAGCAGCTTAGTAGGTGGGGAGGGTGAAGCTTTCTTT
- TRBD1 TRBJ1-2 TRBV27 CASSSRHGQGPYGYTF TGTGCCAGCAGTTCCCGGCACGGACAGGGACCCTATGGCTACACCTTC
- - TRBJ1-2 TRBV6-5 CASRGDLYGYTF TGTGCCAGCAGGGGAGACCTCTATGGCTACACCTTC
- TRBD2 TRBJ2-1 TRBV5-3 CARSLGSGGSYNEQFF TGTGCCAGAAGCTTGGGTAGCGGGGGCTCCTACAATGAGCAGTTCTTC
- TRBD1 TRBJ1-2 TRBV2 CASSESLSGGSGYTF TGTGCCAGCAGTGAGAGCTTGTCAGGGGGCAGTGGCTACACCTTC
once - TRBJ1-2 TRBV3-1/TRBV3-2 CASQRGDLLGGYTF TGTGCCAGCCAGCGGGGGGACCTGTTGGGTGGCTACACCTTC
- TRBD2 TRBJ2-7 TRBV10-3 CAISESPGGGYEQYF TGTGCCATCAGTGAGTCGCCGGGCGGGGGCTACGAGCAGTACTTC
few - TRBJ1-3 TRBV5-6 CASSLRRGRNTIYF TGTGCCAGCAGCCTACGGCGGGGGCGAAACACCATATATTTT
- - TRBJ2-2 TRBV9 CASGGVSNTGELFF TGTGCCAGCGGCGGAGTTTCGAACACCGGGGAGCTGTTTTTT
- TRBD2 TRBJ2-3 TRBV7-3 CASSPEGLAGAAPDTQYF TGTGCCAGCAGCCCCGAGGGACTAGCGGGAGCTGCGCCAGATACGCAGTATTTT
- - TRBJ2-1 TRBV12-3/TRBV12-4 CASTSGVYNEQFF TGTGCCAGCACTTCGGGGGTCTACAATGAGCAGTTCTTC
- - TRBJ2-5 TRBV18 CASSNHGIADMQETQYF TGTGCCAGCTCAAACCACGGGATAGCGGATATGCAAGAGACCCAGTACTTC
- TRBD2 TRBJ2-2 TRBV6-5 CASSLAGGTGELFF TGTGCCAGCAGTTTAGCGGGAGGGACCGGGGAGCTGTTTTTT
- - TRBJ1-4 TRBV10-2 CASGERGIREKLFF TGCGCCAGCGGCGAGCGGGGAATTCGAGAAAAACTGTTTTTT
- - TRBJ2-1 TRBV15 CATSRDGVGEQFF TGTGCCACCAGCAGGGACGGGGTTGGGGAGCAGTTCTTC
- - TRBJ2-7 TRBV18 CASSPDRSSSEQYF TGTGCCAGCTCACCCGACAGGTCATCATCCGAGCAGTACTTC
- TRBD1 TRBJ2-1 TRBV18 CASSPTGGNEQFF TGTGCCAGCTCACCGACAGGGGGCAATGAGCAGTTCTTC
- TRBD1 TRBJ2-7 TRBV19 CASTRATGAEQYF TGTGCCAGCACGCGGGCTACAGGGGCCGAGCAGTACTTC
- - TRBJ2-6 TRBV6-5 CASSRLVSGANVLTF TGTGCCAGCAGCCGACTAGTATCTGGGGCCAACGTCCTGACTTTC
- TRBD2 TRBJ2-3 TRBV15 CATSSLGGGDTDTQYF TGTGCCACCAGCAGCTTGGGCGGGGGAGACACAGATACGCAGTATTTT
- - TRBJ1-2 TRBV3-1/TRBV3-2 CASSAGRDGYTF TGTGCCAGCAGCGCGGGGAGGGATGGCTACACCTTC
- TRBD1 TRBJ2-1 TRBV5-1 CASSLDGQGAWDEQFF TGCGCCAGCAGCTTGGATGGACAGGGGGCTTGGGATGAGCAGTTCTTC
- TRBD2 TRBJ2-1 TRBV4-3 CASSQGGLAGARIYNEQFF TGCGCCAGCAGCCAAGGGGGACTAGCGGGGGCCAGAATCTACAATGAGCAGTTCTTC
- TRBD1 TRBJ2-1 TRBV5-6 CASSHKGAWGNEQFF TGTGCCAGCAGCCACAAGGGGGCCTGGGGGAATGAGCAGTTCTTC
- - TRBJ2-3 TRBV3-1/TRBV3-2 CASSQDYTTDTQYF TGTGCCAGCAGCCAGGACTATACCACAGATACGCAGTATTTT
- - TRBJ2-5 TRBV6-6 CASSLLAKETQYF TGTGCCAGCAGTTTGCTAGCAAAAGAGACCCAGTACTTC
once - TRBJ2-7 TRBV20-1 CSARQAYEQYF TGCAGTGCTAGACAAGCATACGAGCAGTACTTC
once - TRBJ1-2 TRBV6-5 CASSSTQIRGYTF TGTGCCAGCAGTTCTACACAGATCAGGGGCTACACCTTC
- TRBD1 TRBJ1-6 TRBV11-2 CASSPQVGTENSPLHF TGTGCCAGCAGCCCACAAGTCGGGACAGAGAATTCACCCCTCCACTTT
- - TRBJ1-2 TRBV5-1 CASSARQNNYGYTF TGCGCCAGCAGCGCCCGACAGAATAACTATGGCTACACCTTC
- - TRBJ2-7 TRBV7-9 CASSLGPGEQYF TGTGCCAGCAGCTTGGGGCCAGGGGAGCAGTACTTC
- - TRBJ2-3 TRBV18 CASLGERGTDTQYF TGTGCCAGCTTAGGGGAACGGGGCACAGATACGCAGTATTTT
- - TRBJ2-1 TRBV4-1 CASSQEAMLVF TGCGCCAGCAGCCAAGAGGCAATGTTGGTCTTC
- TRBD2 TRBJ2-3 TRBV5-1 CASSQREGTDTQYF TGCGCCAGCAGCCAGCGGGAGGGCACAGATACGCAGTATTTT
few TRBD1 TRBJ2-2 TRBV27 CASSPTGTGSGELFF TGTGCCAGCAGTCCGACCGGGACAGGGTCAGGGGAGCTGTTTTTT
- TRBD1 TRBJ1-2 TRBV14 CASSRTRGRMYGYTF TGTGCCAGCAGCCGGACAAGGGGGCGTATGTATGGCTACACCTTC
- TRBD2 TRBJ2-3 TRBV4-3 CASSHLWGTSGTDTQYF TGCGCCAGCAGCCATCTCTGGGGAACTAGCGGTACAGATACGCAGTATTTT
- TRBD2 TRBJ2-3 TRBV23-1 CAPAGEAGRTDTQYF TGCGCACCCGCTGGGGAAGCGGGGCGAACAGATACGCAGTATTTT
- - TRBJ2-1 TRBV9 CASSAHLGVNSYNEQFF TGTGCCAGCAGCGCCCACCTCGGGGTAAACTCCTACAATGAGCAGTTCTTC
- TRBD1 TRBJ2-5 TRBV19 CASRPDRGKETQYF TGTGCCAGTAGACCCGACAGGGGCAAAGAGACCCAGTACTTC
- - TRBJ2-5 TRBV5-4 CACAGRGQETQYF TGTGCCTGTGCGGGTCGGGGCCAAGAGACCCAGTACTTC
- TRBD1 TRBJ1-2 TRBV19 CASSGATGTGNYGYTF TGTGCCAGTAGCGGCGCGACAGGGACGGGTAACTATGGCTACACCTTC
- - TRBJ2-7 TRBV11-2 CASSLDSQGTYEQYF TGTGCCAGCAGCTTGGATTCGCAGGGTACCTACGAGCAGTACTTC
once TRBD1 TRBJ2-5 TRBV11-2 CASSFGYYNRGSQETQYF TGTGCCAGCAGCTTTGGTTATTATAACAGGGGCTCGCAAGAGACCCAGTACTTC
- - TRBJ1-2 TRBV19 CASSIGTGNHGYTF TGTGCCAGTAGTATAGGTACAGGGAACCATGGCTACACCTTC
- TRBD1 TRBJ1-2 TRBV6-2/TRBV6-3 CASSLTGLAGYTF TGTGCCAGCAGTCTGACAGGGCTTGCCGGCTACACCTTC
- - TRBJ2-5 TRBV30 CAATPGGAWTQYF TGTGCTGCTACCCCAGGTGGGGCTTGGACCCAGTACTTC